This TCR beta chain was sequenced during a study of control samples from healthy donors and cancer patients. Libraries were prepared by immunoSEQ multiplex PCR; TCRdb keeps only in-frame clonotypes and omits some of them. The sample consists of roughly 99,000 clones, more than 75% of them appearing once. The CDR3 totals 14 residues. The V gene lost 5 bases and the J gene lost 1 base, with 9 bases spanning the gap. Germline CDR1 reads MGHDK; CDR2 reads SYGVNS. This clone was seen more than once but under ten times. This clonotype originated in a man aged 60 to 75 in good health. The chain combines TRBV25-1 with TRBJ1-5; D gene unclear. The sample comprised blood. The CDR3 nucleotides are TGTGCCAGCAGTCCGGGCGTCAGCAATCAGCCCCAGCATTTT. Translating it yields CASSPGVSNQPQHF.